Listed below are T cell receptor beta chains from one sample, sequenced in a study of blood T cells in healthy people across ages. MiXCR, applied by TCRdb to the 5' RACE reads, yields one record per CDR3 protein. Among about 1.6 million distinct CDR3 sequences listed, almost 35% were seen once. Sequenced sample: blood. All receptors come from a woman aged 25 to 39 in good health. CDR3s include the opening cysteine and the closing phenylalanine or tryptophan. The D gene is left open where the match is weak. The size entry is marked missing in some rows and otherwise reads once, few, many or a size class.

J gene: TRBJ1-1; CDR3 length: 15; clone size: NA; V gene: TRBV5-1; D gene: NA; CDR3 DNA: TGCGCCAGCAGCCGGTTAGGGGCGAGCGACACTGAAGCTTTCTTT; CDR3 protein: CASSRLGASDTEAFF
J gene: TRBJ2-6; CDR3 length: 15; clone size: few; V gene: TRBV7-2; D gene: TRBD1; CDR3 DNA: TGTGCCAGCACCAATAGGGGGCTCGGGGCCAACGTCCTGACTTTC; CDR3 protein: CASTNRGLGANVLTF
J gene: TRBJ1-3; CDR3 length: 16; clone size: NA; V gene: TRBV9; D gene: TRBD1; CDR3 DNA: TGTGCCAGCAGCGTAGACAAGGGACAGGGGGGAAACACCATATATTTT; CDR3 protein: CASSVDKGQGGNTIYF
J gene: TRBJ2-1; CDR3 length: 15; clone size: few; V gene: TRBV6-5; D gene: TRBD2; CDR3 DNA: TGTGCCAGCAGCCCCGGGCAGCGGGGGAACAATGAGCAGTTCTTC; CDR3 protein: CASSPGQRGNNEQFF
J gene: TRBJ2-1; CDR3 length: 14; clone size: few; V gene: TRBV6-1; D gene: NA; CDR3 DNA: TGTGCCAGCAGTGGGGCTACCTCCTACAATGAGCAGTTCTTC; CDR3 protein: CASSGATSYNEQFF
J gene: TRBJ2-1; CDR3 length: 14; clone size: NA; V gene: TRBV20-1; D gene: TRBD2; CDR3 DNA: TGCAGCCCCCGACTAGCGGGGGGTCGCAATGAGCAGTTCTTC; CDR3 protein: CSPRLAGGRNEQFF
J gene: TRBJ1-1; CDR3 length: 14; clone size: NA; V gene: TRBV6-1; D gene: NA; CDR3 DNA: TGTGCGGTACTCAATCCGTTCATGAACGCTGAAGCTTTCTTT; CDR3 protein: CAVLNPFMNAEAFF
J gene: TRBJ2-1; CDR3 length: 15; clone size: many; V gene: TRBV7-2; D gene: NA; CDR3 DNA: TGTGCCAGCAGCCCTAGCGGGGACAGGGTAAATGAGCAGTTCTTC; CDR3 protein: CASSPSGDRVNEQFF
J gene: TRBJ2-3; CDR3 length: 15; clone size: once; V gene: TRBV7-3; D gene: NA; CDR3 DNA: TGTGCCAGCAGCATAGCCGGGGGTGGGGCAGATACGCAGTATTTT; CDR3 protein: CASSIAGGGADTQYF
J gene: TRBJ1-1; CDR3 length: 15; clone size: NA; V gene: TRBV28; D gene: NA; CDR3 DNA: TGTGCCAGCAGTTCAGGAGCGGCCATGAACACTGAAGCTTTCTTT; CDR3 protein: CASSSGAAMNTEAFF
J gene: TRBJ2-7; CDR3 length: 14; clone size: NA; V gene: TRBV27; D gene: NA; CDR3 DNA: TGTGCCAGCAGTCCCCTTAATTGGGCCTACGAGCAGTACTTC; CDR3 protein: CASSPLNWAYEQYF
J gene: TRBJ2-5; CDR3 length: 14; clone size: few; V gene: TRBV28; D gene: NA; CDR3 DNA: TGTGCCAGCAGCATCGGGAGTTTGGAAGAGACCCAGTACTTC; CDR3 protein: CASSIGSLEETQYF
J gene: TRBJ2-7; CDR3 length: 14; clone size: many; V gene: TRBV6-6; D gene: NA; CDR3 DNA: TGTGCCAGCAGTTACACCAGGGGCCCCTACGAGCAGTACTTC; CDR3 protein: CASSYTRGPYEQYF
J gene: TRBJ2-3; CDR3 length: 15; clone size: NA; V gene: TRBV6-5; D gene: NA; CDR3 DNA: TGTGCCAGCAGTTACGGAGGGGGATATACAGATACGCAGTATTTT; CDR3 protein: CASSYGGGYTDTQYF
J gene: TRBJ2-1; CDR3 length: 14; clone size: few; V gene: TRBV28; D gene: TRBD1; CDR3 DNA: TGTGCCAGCGGGACAGGGGTTATGCGGAATGAGCAGTTCTTC; CDR3 protein: CASGTGVMRNEQFF
J gene: TRBJ2-3; CDR3 length: 16; clone size: NA; V gene: TRBV6-1; D gene: NA; CDR3 DNA: TGTGCCAGCAGCCTGAACTGGGGGCGCGTCACAGATACGCAGTATTTT; CDR3 protein: CASSLNWGRVTDTQYF
J gene: TRBJ2-1; CDR3 length: 15; clone size: NA; V gene: TRBV6-5; D gene: NA; CDR3 DNA: TGTGCCAGCAGTCAGACAGGGAGGACCTACAATGAGCAGTTCTTC; CDR3 protein: CASSQTGRTYNEQFF
J gene: TRBJ2-1; CDR3 length: 17; clone size: NA; V gene: TRBV24-1; D gene: TRBD2; CDR3 DNA: TGTGCCACCAGTGATTTGGGGACTAGCGGGGCGTCCAATGAGCAGTTCTTC; CDR3 protein: CATSDLGTSGASNEQFF
J gene: TRBJ2-1; CDR3 length: 16; clone size: NA; V gene: TRBV6-2/TRBV6-3; D gene: TRBD2; CDR3 DNA: TGTGCCAGCAGGGATGGGACTAGCGGGAACTCTAATGAGCAGTTCTTC; CDR3 protein: CASRDGTSGNSNEQFF
J gene: TRBJ2-1; CDR3 length: 16; clone size: NA; V gene: TRBV12-3/TRBV12-4; D gene: TRBD2; CDR3 DNA: TGTGCCAGCAGTCCACCCAGGACTAGCGAATACAATGAGCAGTTCTTC; CDR3 protein: CASSPPRTSEYNEQFF
J gene: TRBJ2-1; CDR3 length: 16; clone size: NA; V gene: TRBV6-4; D gene: TRBD2; CDR3 DNA: TGTGCCGGCAGTAAAATAGCGGGAGGAATTTACAATGAGCAGTTCTTC; CDR3 protein: CAGSKIAGGIYNEQFF
J gene: TRBJ2-5; CDR3 length: 15; clone size: NA; V gene: TRBV12-3/TRBV12-4; D gene: TRBD2; CDR3 DNA: TGTGCCAGCAGGACTGTAGCGGGGGGGGCGGAGACCCAGTACTTC; CDR3 protein: CASRTVAGGAETQYF
J gene: TRBJ2-7; CDR3 length: 15; clone size: once; V gene: TRBV11-3; D gene: TRBD2; CDR3 DNA: TGTGCCAGCAGCTTGGGGTGGGGACTAGCCTACGAGCAGTACTTC; CDR3 protein: CASSLGWGLAYEQYF
J gene: TRBJ2-3; CDR3 length: 17; clone size: NA; V gene: TRBV4-1; D gene: TRBD2; CDR3 DNA: TGCGCCAGCAGCCAAGTCGGGGGAGGGGTTAGCACAGATACGCAGTATTTT; CDR3 protein: CASSQVGGGVSTDTQYF
J gene: TRBJ2-5; CDR3 length: 16; clone size: NA; V gene: TRBV5-5; D gene: TRBD2; CDR3 DNA: TGTGCCAGCAGCACATGGACTAGCGGGGTACAAGAGACCCAGTACTTC; CDR3 protein: CASSTWTSGVQETQYF
J gene: TRBJ2-3; CDR3 length: 14; clone size: many; V gene: TRBV6-6; D gene: NA; CDR3 DNA: TGTGCCAGCACTATGGACGAGATCACAGATACGCAGTATTTT; CDR3 protein: CASTMDEITDTQYF
J gene: TRBJ1-1; CDR3 length: 12; clone size: few; V gene: TRBV7-9; D gene: NA; CDR3 DNA: TGTGCCAGCAGCTTAGAAAGCAGGGAAGCTTTCTTT; CDR3 protein: CASSLESREAFF
J gene: TRBJ2-2; CDR3 length: 16; clone size: NA; V gene: TRBV3-1; D gene: NA; CDR3 DNA: TGTGCCAGCAGCCAAGGTCATAGCGGGAACACCGGGGAGCTGTTTTTT; CDR3 protein: CASSQGHSGNTGELFF
J gene: TRBJ2-1; CDR3 length: 13; clone size: NA; V gene: TRBV11-2; D gene: NA; CDR3 DNA: TGTGCCAGCAGCTACGGACTGGGGGGTGAGCAGTTCTTC; CDR3 protein: CASSYGLGGEQFF
J gene: TRBJ1-3; CDR3 length: 13; clone size: NA; V gene: TRBV20-1; D gene: NA; CDR3 DNA: TGCAGTGCTAGAGTAGTCCCGAGGGACACCATATATTTT; CDR3 protein: CSARVVPRDTIYF
J gene: TRBJ2-6; CDR3 length: 18; clone size: NA; V gene: TRBV28; D gene: TRBD1; CDR3 DNA: TGTGCCAGCAGTTTACCCCGGGACAGTACCTCTGGGGCCAACGTCCTGACTTTC; CDR3 protein: CASSLPRDSTSGANVLTF
J gene: TRBJ2-1; CDR3 length: 15; clone size: once; V gene: TRBV6-6; D gene: TRBD2; CDR3 DNA: TGTGCCGGCAGCCCTGGGACTAGCGCCTACAATGAGCAGTTCTTC; CDR3 protein: CAGSPGTSAYNEQFF
J gene: TRBJ2-1; CDR3 length: 18; clone size: NA; V gene: TRBV27; D gene: TRBD2; CDR3 DNA: TGTGCCAGCAGTCCCTTGGGGCTAGCGGGTTTCACCTACAATGAGCAGTTCTTC; CDR3 protein: CASSPLGLAGFTYNEQFF
J gene: TRBJ2-1; CDR3 length: 13; clone size: few; V gene: TRBV20-1; D gene: TRBD1; CDR3 DNA: TGCAGTGCTAGAAGCCCAGGGGGCAATGAGCAGTTCTTC; CDR3 protein: CSARSPGGNEQFF
J gene: TRBJ1-1; CDR3 length: 13; clone size: few; V gene: TRBV20-1; D gene: NA; CDR3 DNA: TGCAGTGCCCCGAGGACGGCTAACACTGAAGCTTTCTTT; CDR3 protein: CSAPRTANTEAFF
J gene: TRBJ2-3; CDR3 length: 16; clone size: NA; V gene: TRBV5-5; D gene: TRBD2; CDR3 DNA: TGTGCCAGCAGCTTTTGGGTTAGCGGGTCCACAGATACGCAGTATTTT; CDR3 protein: CASSFWVSGSTDTQYF